This T cell receptor beta chain was captured in a study of radiotherapy plus CTLA-4 blockade in lung cancer. Germline CDR1 is SGHVS and CDR2 is FQNEAQ. This CDR3 spans 16 amino acids. The trim removed 0 bases at V and 10 bases at J, leaving 9 bases unmatched. Only in-frame clones appear in the TCRdb table, and some are missing; sequencing was by immunoSEQ multiplex PCR. The table lists 65,000 to 90,000 clones, about 87% of them singletons. This clonotype was obtained from a human donor with non-small cell lung cancer who had stable disease on radiotherapy plus ipilimumab. This chain joins TRBV7-8 and TRBJ1-6; TRBD1 matches at 7 bases. Material: peripheral blood, obtained from a patient treated with radiotherapy plus ipilimumab. CDR3 sequence reads: CASSLAIGRGDSPLHF. CDR3 DNA: TGTGCCAGCAGCTTAGCGATTGGCAGGGGGGACTCACCCCTCCACTTT.